The 11 T cell receptor beta chains given below trace back to one sample, sequenced in a study of OX40 agonist ivuxolimab in advanced cancers. Produced via immunoSEQ multiplex PCR; TCRdb's table is partial and in-frame only. The repertoire holds fewer than 65,000 clones, over 75% seen once, with 5% to 5.5% in the top ten. The input for sequencing was CD4+ or CD8+ T cells sorted from blood, taken in a trial of the OX40 agonist ivuxolimab. Receptors originate from an adult with an advanced solid tumor such as melanoma, head and neck, liver or kidney cancer.

This chain joins TRBV5-8 and TRBJ2-6, with 9 bases identical to TRBD1. The V gene's germline CDR1 is SGHTS and CDR2 YDEGEE. The V and J ends lost 4 bases and 3 bases, in that order; junction bases with no gene match: 2. The CDR3 has 15 residues. This CDR3 reads CASSRTGVGANVLTF. In DNA, the CDR3 is TGTGCCAGCAGCCGGACAGGGGTTGGGGCCAACGTCCTGACTTTC.

Written as DNA, the CDR3 is TGTGCCAGCAGTTTAGCAGGTGGGGGGCAAGGCTACACCTTC. Translated, it gives CASSLAGGGQGYTF. The gene calls are TRBV27 and TRBJ1-2, with D possibly TRBD1 on 6 matching bases. Germline-derived CDR1 and CDR2 are MNHEY and SMNVEV (reference sequence). Trimming pared 2 bases from V and 8 bases from J, leaving 15 bases between. CDR3 length: 14 amino acids.

The V call is TRBV6-1, the J call TRBJ1-1, with D possibly TRBD1 on 5 matching bases. Germline CDR1 MNHNS, CDR2 SASEGT. CDR3 length equals 14 residues. The V end was cut by 4 bases, the J end by 4 bases, with 13 bases between. In DNA, the CDR3 is TGTGCCAGCAGTGTCACAGGCAAAACCACTGAAGCTTTCTTT. Its protein is CASSVTGKTTEAFF.

The chain has TRBV27 and TRBJ1-6; D may be TRBD1 (6 bases). CDR3 length: 21 amino acids. The germline V and J ends were trimmed by 5 bases and 0 bases, with 26 bases remaining between them. Germline V gene lookup returns CDR1 MNHEY and CDR2 SMNVEV (reference sequence). CDR3 nucleotide sequence: TGTGCCAGCAGTGAAGGGTCAGGGGCGAAAATAAAGGGCTCCTATAATTCACCCCTCCACTTT. Translation gives CASSEGSGAKIKGSYNSPLHF.

This clone showed up just once. The chain uses TRBV5-1 and TRBJ2-5, with D perhaps being TRBD1 or TRBD2 (6 bases each). The CDR3 extends over 16 amino acids. The V gene lost 0 bases and the J gene lost 5 bases, with 17 bases spanning the gap. The germline gives CDR1 SGHRS, CDR2 YFSETQ. CDR3 in amino acids: CASSLVVDRRGETQYF. DNA for the CDR3: TGCGCCAGCAGCTTGGTTGTCGACAGGCGGGGTGAGACCCAGTACTTC. The entire variable domain, with the rest obtained from reference TRBV5-1 and TRBJ2-5, is as follows: KAGVTQTPRYLIKTRGQQVTLSCSPISGHRSVSWYQQTPGQGLQFLFEYFSETQRNKGNFPGRFSGRQFSNSRSEMNVSTLELGDSALYLCASSLVVDRRGETQYFGPGTRLLVL.

The V gene is TRBV6-1, the J gene TRBJ2-3, with D possibly TRBD2 on 5 matching bases. The ends were cut back, 7 bases at V and 4 bases at J, with 12 bases in the middle. The CDR3 runs to 13 residues. From germline, CDR1 is MNHNS and CDR2 SASEGT. The CDR3 coding sequence is TGTGCCAGCACCCTACTAGACCCAGATACGCAGTATTTT. Amino acids: CASTLLDPDTQYF.

This chain links TRBV6-6 with TRBJ1-5, with a weak D call TRBD1 (6 bases). CDR1 and CDR2 from the germline V gene are MNHNY and SVGAGI (reference sequence). The CDR3 runs 14 residues. V lost 7 bases to trimming and J lost 7 bases, with 17 bases between them. The CDR3 nucleotides are TGTGCCAGCAAAGCCCAGGGGAGCGAGCAGCCCCAGCATTTT. Protein: CASKAQGSEQPQHF.

The chain combines TRBV4-2 with TRBJ2-3, with D unclear. The germline gives CDR1 LGHNA, CDR2 YNFKEQ. V was cut by 0 bases and J by 1 base, with 8 bases left in between. The CDR3 loop spans 15 amino acids. The CDR3 here is CASSQDHGGTDTQYF. In nucleotides, the CDR3 is TGTGCCAGCAGCCAAGATCATGGGGGCACAGATACGCAGTATTTT.

This clone was seen once. The V call is TRBV7-9, the J call TRBJ1-4; D is undetermined. Germline CDR1 SEHNR, CDR2 FQNEAQ (reference sequence). This CDR3 comprises 16 residues. V lost 5 bases and J 8 bases, leaving 21 bases between the germline ends. Here the CDR3 DNA reads TGTGCCAGCAGCATCGGAGCGGTCCTCGTTGGGGAAAAACTGTTTTTT. Translation: CASSIGAVLVGEKLFF. Using reference TRBV7-9 and TRBJ1-4 for the parts outside the CDR3, the full variable domain is DTGVSQNPRHKITKRGQNVTFRCDPISEHNRLYWYRQTLGQGPEFLTYFQNEAQLEKSRLLSDRFSAERPKGSFSTLEIQRTEQGDSAMYLCASSIGAVLVGEKLFFGSGTQLSVL.

This chain uses TRBV5-1 with TRBJ2-2, with unresolved D. V gave up 3 bases and J gave up 1 base, with 13 bases separating them. Germline CDR1 and CDR2: SGHRS and YFSETQ. CDR3 length equals 16 residues. The CDR3 spells CASSSGPGRNTGELFF. DNA for the CDR3: TGCGCCAGCAGCTCAGGACCGGGCAGGAACACCGGGGAGCTGTTTTTT.

The genes are TRBV5-1 and TRBJ2-7, with D hard to call. The V and J ends lost 1 base and 0 bases respectively, with 11 bases between them. The CDR3 totals 15 residues. CDR1 and CDR2 (germline): SGHRS, YFSETQ. In nucleotides, the CDR3 is TGCGCCAGCAGCTTGTCGGCGACCAGCTCCTACGAGCAGTACTTC. Protein sequence: CASSLSATSSYEQYF.